The rows below give T cell receptor beta chains drawn from one sample of a study of spatial heterogeneity in lung cancer. Each CDR3 protein is one row after TCRdb ran MiXCR on the 5' RACE reads. The data contain about 45,000 distinct CDR3 sequences, roughly 7.1% of them singletons. Sequencing was performed on PBMCs, taken at surgery. The source is a female donor with early-stage non-small cell lung cancer. Both conserved end residues are part of each CDR3. The D gene is left open where the match is weak. Not all rows give a size; the values are once, few, many and, for expanded clones, a class.

d_gene	abundance	v_gene	j_gene	CDR3nt	CDR3aa
TRBD1	few	TRBV20-1	TRBJ2-3	TGCAGTGCCCCTAATGACAGGGCTGGACAGTATTTT	CSAPNDRAGQYF
NA	many	TRBV5-1	TRBJ1-5	TGCGCCAGCAGCACCGGGACCGTTGATAGCAATCAGCCCCAGCATTTT	CASSTGTVDSNQPQHF
NA	few	TRBV27	TRBJ2-7	TGTGCCAACCCAGCCGATCCCCATTACGAGCAGTACTTC	CANPADPHYEQYF
TRBD1	few	TRBV7-9	TRBJ1-5	TGTGCCAGCAGCCTATGGACAGGGAGGAACAATCAGCCCCAGCATTTT	CASSLWTGRNNQPQHF
NA	many	TRBV6-2/TRBV6-3	TRBJ2-6	TGTGCCAGCAGCTCCCCAGGGGCTGGGGCCAACGTCCTGACTTTC	CASSSPGAGANVLTF
TRBD2	NA	TRBV6-2/TRBV6-3	TRBJ2-3	TGTGCCAGCAGTTACGCTGGACTAGCCCCCGTCACAGATACGCAGTATTTT	CASSYAGLAPVTDTQYF
TRBD2	many	TRBV20-1	TRBJ2-5	TGCAGTGCCCCCCCCCGGCTAGCGGGGGGATTACAAGAGACCCAGTACTTC	CSAPPRLAGGLQETQYF
NA	few	TRBV19	TRBJ1-3	TGTGCCAGTACTACTAGTGGTGGAGGGGGATCTGGAAACACCATATATTTT	CASTTSGGGGSGNTIYF
NA	NA	TRBV29-1	TRBJ1-1	TGCAGCGTTGTAAGGGGGTACCTTATGAACACTGAAGCTTTCTTT	CSVVRGYLMNTEAFF
TRBD1	few	TRBV20-1	TRBJ1-4	TGCAGTGCTGACGACAGGGAACGGGAAAAACTGTTTTTT	CSADDREREKLFF
NA	few	TRBV6-1	TRBJ1-2	TGTGCCAGCAGTGAGACGGATGGGAACTATGGCTACACCTTC	CASSETDGNYGYTF
TRBD1	many	TRBV6-2/TRBV6-3	TRBJ1-5	TGTGCCAGCAGTTCCGGACAGGGGGGGTCGGGTCAGCCCCAGCATTTT	CASSSGQGGSGQPQHF
NA	NA	TRBV12-3/TRBV12-4	TRBJ1-2	TGTGCCAGCACCCGGGACACCCTTTACTATGGCTACACCTTC	CASTRDTLYYGYTF
NA	many	TRBV6-2/TRBV6-3	TRBJ1-5	TGTGCCAGCAGCGATAGCAATCAGCCCCAGCATTTT	CASSDSNQPQHF
TRBD2	NA	TRBV6-6	TRBJ2-5	TGTGCCAGCAGTTCCCGACTAGCGGTAGAGACCCAGTACTTC	CASSSRLAVETQYF
NA	medium-sized	TRBV6-5	TRBJ1-1	TGTGCCACCCGATATCAGGGGACCACTGAAGCTTTCTTT	CATRYQGTTEAFF
NA	medium-sized	TRBV6-1	TRBJ2-3	TGTGCCAGCAGTGAAGGGGACGGACCAGATACGCAGTATTTT	CASSEGDGPDTQYF
NA	few	TRBV5-5	TRBJ2-7	TGTGCCAGCAGCTTGCAACCGCATAGCTCCTACGAGCAGTACTTC	CASSLQPHSSYEQYF
TRBD1	many	TRBV28	TRBJ1-1	TGTGCCAGCAGGTATACAGGGGGGACTATGAACACTGAAGCTTTCTTT	CASRYTGGTMNTEAFF
TRBD1	many	TRBV7-2	TRBJ2-5	TGTGCCAGCAGCTTAGGGCCCGGACAGGGTGACCAAGAGACCCAGTACTTC	CASSLGPGQGDQETQYF
TRBD1	few	TRBV28	TRBJ2-7	TGTGCCAGCAGTTCGACAGGGGGCCTCTACGAGCAGTACTTC	CASSSTGGLYEQYF
TRBD2	few	TRBV5-1	TRBJ2-1	TGCGCCAGCAGCTTGGCTACCAGCGGGGGGCTTGATGAGCAGTTCTTC	CASSLATSGGLDEQFF
TRBD1	many	TRBV5-1	TRBJ1-5	TGCGCCAGCAGCCCACAGGGGGAGCAGCCCCAGCATTTT	CASSPQGEQPQHF
NA	many	TRBV18	TRBJ1-1	TGTGCCAGCTCACCGGGGGTCGAAGCTTTCTTT	CASSPGVEAFF
TRBD1	few	TRBV10-2	TRBJ2-3	TGCGCCAGCACCGACAGGGGAGGCGATACGCAGTATTTT	CASTDRGGDTQYF
NA	many	TRBV4-3	TRBJ1-1	TGCGCCAGCAGCCTCGAACTCATGAACACTGAAGCTTTCTTT	CASSLELMNTEAFF
NA	many	TRBV4-3	TRBJ1-1	TGCGCCAGCAGCCAGCTCCAAGGGCGGGACACTGAAGCTTTCTTT	CASSQLQGRDTEAFF
TRBD2	many	TRBV5-1	TRBJ2-7	TGCGCCAGCAGCCACGGGACTAGCGGATACGAGCAGTACTTC	CASSHGTSGYEQYF
NA	many	TRBV7-2	TRBJ2-5	TGTGCCAGCAGCTTAGCTGCAGTACCCAGCGAGACCCAGTACTTC	CASSLAAVPSETQYF
NA	many	TRBV7-2	TRBJ1-6	TGTGCCAGCAGCTCCTCAGGGACCCATTCACCCCTCCACTTT	CASSSSGTHSPLHF
NA	many	TRBV7-8	TRBJ1-1	TGTGCCAGCAGCTTCACAGGGCGCACTGAAGCTTTCTTT	CASSFTGRTEAFF
NA	many	TRBV4-3	TRBJ2-3	TGCGCCAGCAGCCAAGTGGTAGCGTCGGGAGATACGCAGTATTTT	CASSQVVASGDTQYF
TRBD2	few	TRBV5-6	TRBJ2-5	TGTGCCAGCAGCTTGCTGGCGGGGGGACAAGAGACCCAGTACTTC	CASSLLAGGQETQYF
NA	few	TRBV10-3	TRBJ1-2	TGTGCCATCAGTGAGGACCCCGATGATGGCTACACCTTC	CAISEDPDDGYTF
NA	NA	TRBV7-7	TRBJ1-2	TGTGCCAGCAGCCCAGGGCGGGGGCAGGGCTACACCTTC	CASSPGRGQGYTF
TRBD1	NA	TRBV4-3	TRBJ1-1	TGCGCCAGCAGCTTAAAGGGGGCAGGGGGCACTGAAGCTTTCTTT	CASSLKGAGGTEAFF
NA	few	TRBV20-1	TRBJ2-2	TGCAGTGCTAGAGTTGCAGGGAGCGTTGCCGGGGAGCTGTTTTTT	CSARVAGSVAGELFF
TRBD1	many	TRBV6-1	TRBJ1-4	TGTGCCAGCACCCCGACAGGGGCTAATGAAAAACTGTTTTTT	CASTPTGANEKLFF
NA	many	TRBV24-1	TRBJ2-7	TGTGCCACCAGTAAGGTTGGCGAGCAGTACTTC	CATSKVGEQYF
NA	many	TRBV6-6	TRBJ1-1	TGTGCCAGCAGTTATTGGGGGAACACTGAAGCTTTCTTT	CASSYWGNTEAFF
TRBD2	NA	TRBV6-2/TRBV6-3	TRBJ2-4	TGTGCCAGCAGTTCCCCAGCGGGGGGGCCCAAAAACATTCAGTACTTC	CASSSPAGGPKNIQYF
TRBD1	NA	TRBV20-1	TRBJ1-2	TGCAGTGCTAGGGGCAGGGGGAAGGATGGCTACACCTTC	CSARGRGKDGYTF
TRBD1	NA	TRBV27	TRBJ1-6	TGTGCCAGCAGTTTAGGGAACAGGGGGCGGGGGCAGAATTCACCCATCCACTTT	CASSLGNRGRGQNSPIHF
TRBD1	few	TRBV24-1	TRBJ1-1	TGTGCCACCAGTGATTTTGGACAGGGGGCCGGAGCTTTCTTT	CATSDFGQGAGAFF
NA	many	TRBV5-1	TRBJ2-2	TGCGCCAGCAGCTTGACAGTGAACACCGGGGAGCTGTTTTTT	CASSLTVNTGELFF
TRBD1	few	TRBV4-1	TRBJ1-4	TGCGCCACCCGGGGACAGGGTTATGAAAAACTGTTTTTT	CATRGQGYEKLFF
NA	few	TRBV3-1	TRBJ2-6	TGTGCCAGCAGCCAAGATCTTTGGGGCAGTCCTGGGGCCAACGTCCTGACTTTC	CASSQDLWGSPGANVLTF
TRBD2	NA	TRBV10-2	TRBJ2-5	TGCGCCAGCAGGGGACTAGCGGGGATAGTGGAGACCCAGTACTTC	CASRGLAGIVETQYF
TRBD1	many	TRBV12-3/TRBV12-4	TRBJ2-5	TGTGCCAGCAGCTCCGACAGGGCGGAGACCCAGTACTTC	CASSSDRAETQYF
TRBD1	many	TRBV2	TRBJ2-1	TGTGCCAGCAGTCGGACAGGGGGCCTTGAGCAGTTCTTC	CASSRTGGLEQFF